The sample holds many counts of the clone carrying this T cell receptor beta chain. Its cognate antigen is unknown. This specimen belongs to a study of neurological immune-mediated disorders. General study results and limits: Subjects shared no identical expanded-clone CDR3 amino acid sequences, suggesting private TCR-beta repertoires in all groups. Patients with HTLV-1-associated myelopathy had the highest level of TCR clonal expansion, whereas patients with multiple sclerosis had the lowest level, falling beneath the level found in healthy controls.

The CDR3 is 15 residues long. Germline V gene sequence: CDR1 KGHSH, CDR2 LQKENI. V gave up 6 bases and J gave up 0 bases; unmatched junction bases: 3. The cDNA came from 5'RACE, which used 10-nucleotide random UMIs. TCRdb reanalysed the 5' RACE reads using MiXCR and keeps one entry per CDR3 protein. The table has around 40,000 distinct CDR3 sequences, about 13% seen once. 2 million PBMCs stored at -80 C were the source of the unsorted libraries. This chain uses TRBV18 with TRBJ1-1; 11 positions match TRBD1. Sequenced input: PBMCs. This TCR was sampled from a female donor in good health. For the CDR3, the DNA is TGTGCCAGCTCTGGACAGGGGGCGATGAACACTGAAGCTTTCTTT. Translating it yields CASSGQGAMNTEAFF.